Shown below are 23 T cell receptor beta chains from a single sample sequenced in a study of blood T cell repertoires in COVID-19. Clones were sequenced by immunoSEQ multiplex PCR, and TCRdb holds only the in-frame ones, with some missing. The sample carries tens of thousands of clones, more than 80% recorded once. The sequenced sample was peripheral blood. These receptors all stem from a man aged 60 to 75 with acute or convalescent COVID-19.

The rearrangement uses TRBV7-9 and TRBJ1-1; no clear D. The CDR3 runs 13 residues. CDR1 SEHNR and CDR2 FQNEAQ come from the germline V gene (reference sequence). V lost 8 bases and J lost 0, with 10 bases in between. The CDR3 nucleotides read TGTGCCAGCGGAATAGACATGAACACTGAAGCTTTCTTT. As protein: CASGIDMNTEAFF.

This chain connects TRBV29-1 to TRBJ2-1; weak D call: TRBD2 (5 bases). The CDR3 totals 11 residues. The germline gives CDR1 SQVTM, CDR2 ANQGSEA. V lost 7 bases to trimming and J lost 7 bases, with 11 bases between them. CDR3 sequence: CSAHTGNEQFF. CDR3 sequence (DNA): TGCAGCGCACACACGGGGAATGAGCAGTTCTTC.

This clone has just one count. The chain uses TRBV30 and TRBJ1-1; TRBD1 aligns across 8 bases. This CDR3 is 12 amino acids long. The junction had 3 bases not matched to a gene; V was cut back by 2 bases and J by 7 bases. The germline V gene has CDR1 GTSNPN and CDR2 SVGIG (reference sequence). CDR3 loop: CAWSRQGSEAFF. CDR3 bases: TGTGCCTGGAGTCGACAGGGGAGTGAAGCTTTCTTT.

The genes are TRBV4-3 and TRBJ2-2; 8 positions match TRBD1. V was clipped by 5 bases and J by 2 bases; unmatched bases: 4. This CDR3 contains 15 residues. From germline, CDR1 is LGHNA and CDR2 YSLEER. The CDR3 protein is CASSNGQGNTGELFF. The CDR3 bases are TGCGCCAGCAGCAACGGACAGGGAAACACCGGGGAGCTGTTTTTT.

This clone was seen only once. The chain recombines TRBV14 with TRBJ2-7; TRBD2 matches 8 bases. The CDR3 contains 15 residues. Germline CDR1 reads SGHDN; CDR2 reads FVKESK. The V and J ends lost 4 bases and 3 bases, in that order; junction bases with no gene match: 8. CDR3 DNA: TGTGCCAGCAGCCCCAGCGGGGGACTTCTCTACGAGCAGTACTTC. Its protein is CASSPSGGLLYEQYF.

The rearrangement joins TRBV25-1 to TRBJ1-1, with a weak D call TRBD1 (5 bases). This CDR3 contains 16 residues. Germline CDR1 MGHDK, CDR2 SYGVNS. Trimming pared 7 bases from V and 1 base from J, leaving 19 bases between. CDR3 in amino acids: CASMGYLRQGNTEAFF. The CDR3 DNA is TGTGCCAGCATGGGCTACCTTAGGCAGGGGAACACTGAAGCTTTCTTT.

The V call is TRBV2, the J call TRBJ2-2, with D perhaps matching TRBD2 (7 bases). The CDR3 is made up of 14 amino acids. The V gene's germline CDR1 is SNHLY and CDR2 FYNNEI. V lost 4 bases, J lost 7 bases, and 13 bases lay in between. The chain's CDR3 is CASSVEGGNGELFF. For the CDR3, the DNA is TGTGCCAGCAGTGTTGAGGGGGGGAACGGGGAGCTGTTTTTT. Variable domain in full (rest from reference TRBV2 and TRBJ2-2): EPEVTQTPSHQVTQMGQEVILRCVPISNHLYFYWYRQILGQKVEFLVSFYNNEISEKSEIFDDQFSVERPDGSNFTLKIRSTKLEDSAMYFCASSVEGGNGELFFGEGSRLTVL.

V is TRBV6-1 and J is TRBJ2-5, with D unclear. Germline CDR1 is MNHNS and CDR2 is SASEGT. The CDR3 consists of 14 residues. V was clipped by 1 base and J by 5 bases, with 11 bases between them. CDR3 residues: CASSEVAPRETQYF. The CDR3 DNA sequence: TGTGCCAGCAGTGAAGTAGCCCCGAGGGAGACCCAGTACTTC.

The rearrangement joins TRBV5-1 to TRBJ1-1, with D tentatively TRBD1 (6 bases). The CDR3 loop spans 14 amino acids. Trimming removed 0 bases from V and 4 bases from J, with 10 bases in between. Germline CDR1 and CDR2: SGHRS and YFSETQ. CDR3 region: CASSLEQGATEAFF. The CDR3, as DNA: TGCGCCAGCAGCTTGGAACAGGGAGCCACTGAAGCTTTCTTT.

This clone was picked up one time. This sequence joins TRBV11-2 and TRBJ2-7; the D gene is possibly TRBD2 (5 bases). Trimming pared 2 bases from V and 5 bases from J, leaving 7 bases between. This CDR3 comprises 12 residues. Germline V gene data show CDR1 as SGHAT and CDR2 as FQNNGV. The CDR3 DNA sequence: TGTGCCAGCAGCTTATCCGGGAACGAGCAGTACTTC. This encodes CASSLSGNEQYF.

The rearrangement uses TRBV9 and TRBJ2-1; a weak D match, TRBD2 (6 bases). The CDR3 sequence is 14 residues long. Germline CDR1 SGDLS, CDR2 YYNGEE. V was shortened by 3 bases and J by 8 bases, with 15 bases between the two germline ends. CDR3 in amino acids: CASSAMRDGYEQFF. The CDR3 DNA reads TGTGCCAGCAGCGCTATGCGGGACGGTTATGAGCAGTTCTTC.

V gene TRBV5-1 combines with J gene TRBJ2-3, with 14 bases identical to TRBD2. The trim removed 0 bases at V and 4 bases at J, leaving 4 bases unmatched. Germline assignment: CDR1 SGHRS and CDR2 YFSETQ. CDR3 length: 17 residues. DNA of the CDR3: TGCGCCAGCAGCTTGGGACTAGCGGGGGGGCGGTCAGATACGCAGTATTTT. This translates into CASSLGLAGGRSDTQYF.

The V and J genes are TRBV24-1 and TRBJ1-5; D unclear. CDR1 is KGHDR, CDR2 SFDVKD, per germline. The CDR3 is 14 amino acids. V lost 7 bases and J 3 bases, leaving 12 bases between the germline ends. CDR3 nucleotide sequence: TGTGCCACCAGAGGACCGGGATACAATCAGCCCCAGCATTTT. It codes for CATRGPGYNQPQHF.

The J gene is TRBJ1-2, the V gene TRBV5-8, with D possibly TRBD1 on 5 matching bases. CDR1 and CDR2 (germline): SGHTS, YDEGEE. V shed 4 bases and J shed 0 bases, with 7 bases lying between them. This CDR3 contains 13 residues. The CDR3 nucleotides are TGTGCCAGCAGCCCCAGGGCTAACTATGGCTACACCTTC. Amino acid sequence: CASSPRANYGYTF. Together with reference TRBV5-8 and TRBJ1-2, the CDR3 gives the full variable domain: EAGVTQSPTHLIKTRGQQATLRCSPISGHTSVYWYQQALGLGLQFLLWYDEGEERNRGNFPPRFSGRQFPNYSSELNVNALELEDSALYLCASSPRANYGYTFGSGTRLTVV.

V is TRBV30 and J is TRBJ1-3; D ambiguous. Per the germline V gene, CDR1 is GTSNPN and CDR2 is SVGIG (reference sequence). V dropped 0 bases and J dropped 0 bases, with 12 bases sitting between them. The CDR3 runs 16 residues. The CDR3 nucleotides are TGTGCCTGGAGTGTACGGTCGGTTCTCTCTGGAAACACCATATATTTT. It codes for CAWSVRSVLSGNTIYF. The full variable domain, rest sourced from reference TRBV30 and TRBJ1-3, is SQTIHQWPATLVQPVGSPLSLECTVEGTSNPNLYWYRQAAGRGLQLLFYSVGIGQISSEVPQNLSASRPQDRQFILSSKKLLLSDSGFYLCAWSVRSVLSGNTIYFGEGSWLTVV.

The chain carries TRBV6-1 and TRBJ1-2, with D hard to call. This CDR3 is 14 amino acids long. V gave up 1 base and J gave up 4 bases, with 10 bases separating them. Germline V CDR1 and CDR2: MNHNS, SASEGT. The CDR3, as DNA: TGTGCCAGCAGTGAAGTGGGCTCCCCCTATGGCTACACCTTC. Its protein is CASSEVGSPYGYTF.

In its sample, this clone was seen once. The chain couples TRBV7-2 to TRBJ1-2; D unresolved. Germline loops: CDR1 SGHTA, CDR2 FQGNSA. Trimming cost V 0 bases and J 0 bases, with 8 bases left between them. The CDR3 sequence is 15 residues long. The CDR3 loop is CASSLARQTNYGYTF. CDR3 nucleotide sequence: TGTGCCAGCAGCTTAGCGAGGCAGACTAACTATGGCTACACCTTC. Full variable domain (rest looked up from reference TRBV7-2 and TRBJ1-2): GAGVSQSPSNKVTEKGKDVELRCDPISGHTALYWYRQSLGQGLEFLIYFQGNSAPDKSGLPSDRFSAERTGGSVSTLTIQRTQQEDSAVYLCASSLARQTNYGYTFGSGTRLTVV.

The chain's CDR3 is CASSFGGNNGYTF. Written as DNA, the CDR3 is TGTGCCAGCAGCTTCGGAGGGAATAATGGCTACACCTTC. This chain links TRBV7-9 with TRBJ1-2; D gene uncertain. The CDR3 is made up of 13 amino acids. Germline values: CDR1 SEHNR, CDR2 FQNEAQ (reference sequence). Trimming took off 3 bases at V and 6 bases at J, with 11 bases between the two ends.

This clone was recorded only once. The genes are TRBV7-2 and TRBJ1-1; D may be TRBD1 (6 bases). CDR1 and CDR2 (germline): SGHTA, FQGNSA. The CDR3 sequence is 17 residues long. The V end was cut by 3 bases, the J end by 2 bases, with 19 bases between. For the CDR3, the DNA is TGTGCCAGCAGCTTCCCCTTAGGGGGTAAGGGCAACACTGAAGCTTTCTTT. This codes for CASSFPLGGKGNTEAFF. Combining the CDR3 with reference TRBV7-2 and TRBJ1-1 gives the whole variable domain GAGVSQSPSNKVTEKGKDVELRCDPISGHTALYWYRQSLGQGLEFLIYFQGNSAPDKSGLPSDRFSAERTGGSVSTLTIQRTQQEDSAVYLCASSFPLGGKGNTEAFFGQGTRLTVV.

The chain is built from TRBV4-1 and TRBJ1-5; weak D call: TRBD1 (5 bases). The germline CDR1 and CDR2 sequences are MGHRA and YSYEKL. The V gene lost 0 bases and the J gene lost 6 bases, with 12 bases spanning the gap. This CDR3 has 15 residues. CDR3 amino acids: CASSQESMGGQPQHF. CDR3 nucleotides: TGCGCCAGCAGCCAAGAATCGATGGGGGGTCAGCCCCAGCATTTT.

CDR3 bases: TGCGCCAGCAGCTCCGGGGGGGGATACAATGAGCAGTTCTTC. It is translated as CASSSGGGYNEQFF. This sequence joins TRBV5-1 and TRBJ2-1; TRBD2 matches at 8 bases. With V trimmed by 3 bases and J by 4 bases, 3 bases remained unmatched. CDR1 and CDR2 (germline): SGHRS, YFSETQ. This CDR3 has 14 residues.

This chain joins TRBV20-1 and TRBJ2-3; tentatively, D is TRBD1 (6 bases). V was trimmed by 3 bases and J by 0 bases, leaving 13 bases between them. This CDR3 is built from 15 residues. Germline assignment: CDR1 DFQATT and CDR2 SNEGSKA (reference sequence). CDR3 amino acids: CSASDRRSSTDTQYF. The CDR3 DNA is TGCAGTGCTAGTGACAGGCGATCTAGCACAGATACGCAGTATTTT.

This clone showed up just once. The chain combines TRBV5-1 with TRBJ2-1, with 8 bases that match TRBD2. CDR3 size: 15 residues. The germline V gene has CDR1 SGHRS and CDR2 YFSETQ. The J segment lost 7 bases and the V segment lost 2 bases, leaving 8 bases of the junction unmatched. The CDR3 spells CASSLTSGLVNEQFF. CDR3 in DNA: TGCGCCAGCAGCTTAACTAGCGGCCTCGTGAATGAGCAGTTCTTC.